One and the same sample provided the 14 T cell receptor beta chains below, sequenced in a study of blood T cell repertoires in COVID-19. The data were produced by immunoSEQ multiplex PCR, yet TCRdb's version contains in-frame clones alone and is incomplete. The repertoire holds about 220,000 clones, with 82% as singletons. The specimen sequenced was peripheral blood. These receptors originate from a woman aged 65 to 85 with COVID-19, enrolled during active disease.

The chain joins TRBV2 to TRBJ1-1; no firm D call. The CDR3 covers 14 residues. Trimming left V 2 bases short and J 0 bases short, with 7 bases between. CDR1 SNHLY and CDR2 FYNNEI come from the germline V gene. This CDR3 reads CASSETGLNTEAFF. Written as DNA, the CDR3 is TGTGCCAGCAGTGAAACTGGTCTGAACACTGAAGCTTTCTTT.

The rearrangement links TRBV6-6 to TRBJ2-2; the D is unclear. The CDR3 consists of 14 residues. Germline V gives CDR1 MNHNY, CDR2 SVGAGI (reference sequence). V was clipped by 0 bases and J by 7 bases, with 9 bases between them. Here the CDR3 reads CASSYSSQYGELFF. For the CDR3, the DNA is TGTGCCAGCAGTTACTCGAGTCAATACGGGGAGCTGTTTTTT.

This clone has just a few counts. The chain combines TRBV12-5 with TRBJ2-2; 9 nucleotides align to TRBD1. CDR3 length equals 15 residues. CDR1 and CDR2 from the germline V gene are LGHNT and FRNRAP. V lost 4 bases, J lost 5 bases, and 5 bases stayed unmatched. CDR3 bases: TGTGCTAGTGGTTCTTGGACAGGGGAGACCGGGGAGCTGTTTTTT. Its translation: CASGSWTGETGELFF.

This clone was picked up a small number of times. The V call is TRBV7-9, the J call TRBJ1-2, with D possibly TRBD1 on 6 matching bases. The V gene's germline CDR1 is SEHNR and CDR2 FQNEAQ (reference sequence). The V end lost 8 bases, the J end lost 7 bases, and 11 bases lay between the germline ends. The CDR3 is 11 residues long. The CDR3 here is CASAGVAGYTF. As DNA, the CDR3 is TGTGCCAGCGCAGGGGTGGCTGGCTACACCTTC.

The chain couples TRBV4-2 to TRBJ2-3, with D perhaps TRBD1 (6 bases). The CDR3 length is 14 residues. Trimming cost V 0 bases and J 4 bases, with 8 bases left between them. The germline V gene has CDR1 LGHNA and CDR2 YNFKEQ. CDR3 nucleotide sequence: TGTGCCAGCAGCCAAGATGGGGGCGCAGATACGCAGTATTTT. It encodes CASSQDGGADTQYF.

This clone was detected only once. V and J are TRBV4-2 and TRBJ2-7; the match to TRBD2 covers 11 bases. Germline V gene data show CDR1 as LGHNA and CDR2 as YNFKEQ. The CDR3 has 18 amino acids. Trimming cost V 1 base and J 2 bases; bases outside gene matches: 10. The CDR3 nucleotides are TGTGCCAGCAGCCAAGGGCGTCTAGCGGGGGGCGACCCCTACGAGCAGTACTTC. Translation gives CASSQGRLAGGDPYEQYF.

This clone was seen once. The chain carries TRBV30 and TRBJ2-2; D is unresolved. Germline-derived CDR1 and CDR2 are GTSNPN and SVGIG (reference sequence). V gave up 0 bases and J gave up 6 bases, with 8 bases separating them. This CDR3 comprises 13 residues. CDR3 amino acids: CAWSVAQAGELFF. CDR3 in DNA: TGTGCCTGGAGTGTAGCTCAAGCCGGGGAGCTGTTTTTT.

The rearrangement links TRBV29-1 to TRBJ2-1, with 8 bases identical to TRBD2. The CDR3 consists of 15 residues. J lost 5 bases, V lost 4 bases, and 10 bases had no gene match. CDR1 and CDR2 from the germline V gene are SQVTM and ANQGSEA. CDR3: CSVGTAGGPNNEQFF. The CDR3 coding sequence is TGCAGCGTTGGTACGGCGGGAGGCCCGAACAATGAGCAGTTCTTC.

This sequence joins TRBV5-6 and TRBJ1-2; D call uncertain. V lost 5 bases and J lost 6, with 14 bases in between. Germline V gene data show CDR1 as SGHDT and CDR2 as YYEEEE. The CDR3 is 13 amino acids. The CDR3 reads CASRSEIEDGYTF. CDR3 nucleotides: TGTGCCAGCAGGTCCGAGATCGAGGATGGCTACACCTTC.

The chain is built from TRBV7-2 and TRBJ2-1; the match to TRBD1 covers 7 bases. The CDR3 is 15 amino acids. V lost 3 bases, J lost 6 bases, and 8 bases stayed unmatched. The germline CDR1 and CDR2 sequences are SGHTA and FQGNSA. CDR3 amino acids: CASSFATGQVNEQFF. As DNA, the CDR3 is TGTGCCAGCAGCTTTGCGACAGGGCAAGTCAATGAGCAGTTCTTC.

The DNA of the CDR3 is TGTGCCAGCAGTCCTCCTATCGGGACAGGGGTAGGGAATCAGCCCCAGCATTTT. It specifies CASSPPIGTGVGNQPQHF. The chain carries TRBV28 and TRBJ1-5; TRBD1 aligns across 10 bases. V gave up 5 bases and J gave up 4 bases; unmatched junction bases: 14. Germline V lookup: CDR1 MDHEN, CDR2 SYDVKM. This CDR3 spans 18 amino acids.

The chain joins TRBV2 to TRBJ2-5; D is undetermined. The CDR3 sequence is 12 residues long. Germline CDR1 and CDR2: SNHLY and FYNNEI. The ends were cut back, 4 bases at V and 5 bases at J, with 8 bases in the middle. This CDR3 reads CASSVNGETQYF. The CDR3, as DNA: TGTGCCAGCAGTGTCAACGGGGAGACCCAGTACTTC.

V usage is TRBV30 and J usage is TRBJ2-7, with 7 bases lining up with TRBD1. CDR1 and CDR2 from the germline V gene are GTSNPN and SVGIG (reference sequence). With V trimmed by 2 bases and J by 2 bases, 3 bases remained unmatched. This CDR3 contains 13 residues. The CDR3, as DNA: TGTGCCTGGAGTAAGGGGGCCCCCTACGAGCAGTACTTC. Translating it yields CAWSKGAPYEQYF.

The CDR3 reads CASTRTSGGYEQYF. The CDR3 nucleotides are TGTGCCAGCACCAGGACTAGCGGGGGCTACGAGCAGTACTTC. V usage is TRBV11-2 and J usage is TRBJ2-7; 13 bases fit TRBD2. CDR3 length equals 14 residues. Germline V lookup: CDR1 SGHAT, CDR2 FQNNGV. V shed 7 bases, J shed 3 bases, and the junction held 3 bases outside the gene matches.